The 11 T cell receptor beta chains below were found in one sample sequenced in a study of shared clonotypes between healthy human individuals. The table came from immunoSEQ multiplex PCR; TCRdb's copy has only in-frame clones and leaves some out. The table lists about 520,000 clones, about 85% of them singletons. Sample: PBMCs. The receptors originated from a woman aged 40 to 55 in good health. Some clones in this sample may be carry-over from other donors' samples.

For the CDR3, the DNA is TGTGCCTGGAGCAACTACCTCGAGTACGAGCAGTACTTC. The encoded protein is CAWSNYLEYEQYF. The rearrangement uses TRBV30 and TRBJ2-7; D gene unclear. The CDR3 has 13 amino acids. CDR1 GTSNPN and CDR2 SVGIG come from the germline V gene (reference sequence). V lost 3 bases and J lost 4, with 13 bases in between.

The rearrangement links TRBV4-1 to TRBJ2-1; 7 bases match TRBD2. CDR3 length: 14 amino acids. Trimming at V came to 0 bases and at J to 10 bases, leaving 6 bases not matched to a gene. Germline CDR1 and CDR2: MGHRA and YSYEKL. CDR3: CASSQDRGDWEQFF. The CDR3 DNA reads TGCGCCAGCAGCCAAGATCGGGGGGATTGGGAGCAGTTCTTC.

V gene TRBV29-1 combines with J gene TRBJ1-2, with 7 bases lining up with TRBD1. Germline V CDR1 and CDR2: SQVTM, ANQGSEA. The J segment lost 2 bases and the V segment lost 6 bases, leaving 3 bases of the junction unmatched. The CDR3 is 12 residues long. The CDR3 sequence: CSVGDRNYGYTF. In nucleotides, the CDR3 is TGCAGCGTGGGGGACAGAAACTATGGCTACACCTTC.

The V call is TRBV4-3, the J call TRBJ2-1, with D possibly matching TRBD2 (6 bases). Germline V lookup: CDR1 LGHNA, CDR2 YSLEER. V was cut by 2 bases and J by 4 bases, with 12 bases left in between. This CDR3 spans 15 amino acids. In DNA, the CDR3 is TGCGCCAGCAGCCAAAGGGTAGCGGCGTACAATGAGCAGTTCTTC. This codes for CASSQRVAAYNEQFF.

This clone was observed a handful of times. The CDR3 region has the DNA TGCGCCAGCCTGGTGGAAAACACCGGGGAGCTGTTTTTT. Protein sequence: CASLVENTGELFF. The V and J genes are TRBV5-1 and TRBJ2-2; D is unclear. Germline lookup yields CDR1 SGHRS and CDR2 YFSETQ. V was cut by 7 bases and J by 2 bases, with 9 bases left in between. This CDR3 has 13 amino acids.

This clone was observed once. DNA for the CDR3: TGCGCCAGCAGCCACCCCAGCGGAGCGAACACCGGGGAGCTGTTTTTT. Protein sequence: CASSHPSGANTGELFF. The J gene is TRBJ2-2, the V gene TRBV5-1; TRBD2 might be the D (5 bases). Trimming stripped 4 bases from V and 0 bases from J, with 13 bases between. Germline CDR1 is SGHRS and CDR2 is YFSETQ. The length of the CDR3 is 16 residues.

The CDR3 nucleotides are TGTGCCAGCAGTGCCTTAGCGGGAAGCTACGAGCAGTACTTC. Protein product: CASSALAGSYEQYF. The V and J genes are TRBV6-1 and TRBJ2-7, with 8 positions matching TRBD2. Germline V gene sequence: CDR1 MNHNS, CDR2 SASEGT. J was trimmed by 3 bases and V by 4 bases; bases with no gene match: 5. This CDR3 contains 14 residues.

Points on this clone: One base separates it from a far larger clone, so it is likely a read error. The sample contains more than one DNA sequence encoding this CDR3. The chain is built from TRBV28 and TRBJ2-2, with 8 bases matching TRBD1. This CDR3 comprises 15 residues. The ends lost 5 bases at V and 1 base at J; junction bases unmatched: 3. Germline V gene lookup returns CDR1 MDHEN and CDR2 SYDVKM. The CDR3 loop reads CASSPGTGNTGELFF. DNA of the CDR3: TGTGCCAGCAGTCCCGGGACAGGGAACACCGGGGAGCTGTTTTTT.

The J gene is TRBJ2-1, the V gene TRBV5-8; D may be TRBD2 (7 bases). This CDR3 spans 16 amino acids. From germline, CDR1 is SGHTS and CDR2 YDEGEE. V lost 0 bases, J lost 4 bases, and 14 bases lay in between. The CDR3 sequence: CASSLEGGGPYNEQFF. CDR3 coding DNA: TGTGCCAGCAGCTTGGAGGGGGGAGGGCCGTACAATGAGCAGTTCTTC.

The chain is built from TRBV29-1 and TRBJ2-1, with a possible D match to TRBD1 (5 bases). CDR3 size: 11 residues. The ends were cut back, 6 bases at V and 6 bases at J, with 9 bases in the middle. Germline assignment: CDR1 SQVTM and CDR2 ANQGSEA. The CDR3 reads CSVTASNEQFF. The CDR3 DNA follows: TGCAGCGTGACAGCCTCCAATGAGCAGTTCTTC.

At least ten counts were recorded for this clone. V and J are TRBV2 and TRBJ2-4; 14 bases align to TRBD2. This CDR3 contains 15 residues. Trimming cost V 7 bases and J 6 bases; bases outside gene matches: 5. From germline, CDR1 is SNHLY and CDR2 FYNNEI. This CDR3 reads CASIPGTSGRNIQYF. The CDR3 region has the DNA TGTGCCAGCATCCCAGGGACTAGCGGGAGAAACATTCAGTACTTC.